Below are 2 T cell receptor beta chains sequenced from a single sample in a study of neoadjuvant anti-PD-1 for oral cavity cancer. Here immunoSEQ multiplex PCR was the method, and the copy in TCRdb shows in-frame clones only, minus some. The sample contains approximately 15,000 clones, about 67% of which appear only once. The sample was PBMCs, taken before nivolumab (anti-PD-1) treatment. These receptor sequences come from a person aged 35-80 years with oral cavity squamous cell carcinoma.

V is TRBV6-5 and J is TRBJ2-3; the match to TRBD2 covers 11 bases. The germline gives CDR1 MNHEY, CDR2 SVGAGI. This CDR3 is 15 amino acids long. Trimming took 5 bases from V and 3 from J; bases not matched to a gene: 4. The CDR3 is CASSILAGATDTQYF. CDR3 DNA sequence: TGTGCCAGCAGTATACTAGCGGGAGCGACAGATACGCAGTATTTT.

The chain combines TRBV5-1 with TRBJ2-1; no definite D call. Trimming removed 0 bases at V and 6 bases at J, with 4 bases between. The CDR3 length is 12 residues. Germline V gene data show CDR1 as SGHRS and CDR2 as YFSETQ. CDR3 region: CASSLVPNEQFF. CDR3 coding DNA: TGCGCCAGCAGCTTGGTCCCCAATGAGCAGTTCTTC.